These 24 T cell receptor beta chains were all obtained from the same sample, sequenced in a study of shared clonotypes between healthy human individuals. The assay was immunoSEQ multiplex PCR, and TCRdb's table has in-frame clones only and misses some. There are millions of clones in the sample; roughly 91% occur only once, and under 2% lies in the top ten. Terminally differentiated effector memory CD45RA+ cells were excluded by CCR7 positive selection of CD45RO-negative cells. What was sequenced was naive CD8+ T cells from PBMCs. Source of these receptors: a man between 18 and 29 years old in good health. Some clones in this sample may be carry-over from other donors' samples.

The chain couples TRBV28 to TRBJ2-7, with 8 bases that match TRBD1. The CDR3 loop spans 16 amino acids. CDR1 and CDR2 from the germline V gene are MDHEN and SYDVKM. V lost 2 bases, J lost 6 bases, and 12 bases stayed unmatched. The CDR3 sequence is CASSLALGQGASEQYF. The CDR3 DNA follows: TGTGCCAGCAGTTTAGCCCTCGGGCAGGGGGCTTCCGAGCAGTACTTC. Full variable domain (rest looked up from reference TRBV28 and TRBJ2-7): DVKVTQSSRYLVKRTGEKVFLECVQDMDHENMFWYRQDPGLGLRLIYFSYDVKMKEKGDIPEGYSVSREKKERFSLILESASTNQTSMYLCASSLALGQGASEQYFGPGTRLTVT.

V usage is TRBV9 and J usage is TRBJ2-7, with D possibly matching TRBD2 (6 bases). V lost 0 bases and J lost 0, with 10 bases in between. CDR1 is SGDLS and CDR2 is YYNGEE in the germline V gene. The CDR3 totals 15 residues. The chain's CDR3 is CASSVGVGGSYEQYF. The CDR3 DNA sequence: TGTGCCAGCAGCGTAGGGGTGGGGGGCTCCTACGAGCAGTACTTC.

This clone was seen only once. This chain uses TRBV5-4 with TRBJ1-1; 11 positions agree with TRBD1. The CDR3 extends over 14 amino acids. CDR1 and CDR2 (germline): SGHNT, YYREEE (reference sequence). V was clipped by 6 bases and J by 6 bases; unmatched bases: 7. CDR3 coding DNA: TGTGCCAGCAACTCGGGGGACAGGGGGGCTGAAGCTTTCTTT. Its translation is CASNSGDRGAEAFF.

With regard to this clone: The same CDR3 can be traced to other DNA sequences in this sample. The chain recombines TRBV27 with TRBJ1-5; tentative D call: TRBD1 (5 bases). The V gene lost 3 bases and the J gene lost 0 bases, with 6 bases spanning the gap. Germline CDR1 MNHEY, CDR2 SMNVEV (reference sequence). The CDR3 is 14 residues long. The chain's CDR3 is CASSFQGSNQPQHF. The CDR3 nucleotides are TGTGCCAGCAGTTTCCAGGGTAGCAATCAGCCCCAGCATTTT.

This chain joins TRBV6-1 and TRBJ2-1; 11 bases align to TRBD2. The CDR3 is 15 residues long. Germline V gene data show CDR1 as MNHNS and CDR2 as SASEGT. Trimming removed 6 bases from V and 5 bases from J; junction bases left unmatched: 6. CDR3 in amino acids: CASSGTSGRNNEQFF. DNA for the CDR3: TGTGCCAGCAGCGGGACTAGCGGTAGAAACAATGAGCAGTTCTTC.

This clone was seen just once. The chain carries TRBV14 and TRBJ2-7; a weak D match, TRBD2 (6 bases). Germline V lookup: CDR1 SGHDN, CDR2 FVKESK. This CDR3 is built from 19 residues. The V gene lost 3 bases and the J gene lost 5 bases, with 29 bases spanning the gap. The CDR3 DNA reads as TGTGCCAGCAGCCACGATCCGACTGGGGGGTCCTCTCTCGGGCACGAGCAGTACTTC. Amino acid sequence: CASSHDPTGGSSLGHEQYF. The full variable domain, in which reference TRBV14 and TRBJ2-7 provide the parts outside the CDR3, is EAGVTQFPSHSVIEKGQTVTLRCDPISGHDNLYWYRRVMGKEIKFLLHFVKESKQDESGMPNNRFLAERTGGTYSTLKVQPAELEDSGVYFCASSHDPTGGSSLGHEQYFGPGTRLTVT.

The chain couples TRBV2 to TRBJ2-2; 8 bases are a match to TRBD1. From germline, CDR1 is SNHLY and CDR2 FYNNEI. With 7 bases clipped from V and 6 bases from J, the junction kept 13 bases outside the gene matches. CDR3 length: 16 amino acids. CDR3 loop: CASTGEGQGASGELFF. The CDR3 bases are TGTGCCAGCACCGGAGAGGGGCAGGGGGCATCCGGGGAGCTGTTTTTT.

The chain is built from TRBV7-9 and TRBJ2-1, with 8 nucleotides matching TRBD1. Germline assignment: CDR1 SEHNR and CDR2 FQNEAQ (reference sequence). J gave up 6 bases and V 4 bases, and 17 bases lay outside the gene matches. The CDR3 runs to 18 residues. In DNA form, the CDR3 reads TGTGCCAGCAGCTCCAGCCGCGTCGGACAGGGAGTCTTCAATGAGCAGTTCTTC. Its protein is CASSSSRVGQGVFNEQFF.

The V call is TRBV10-1, the J call TRBJ2-2; 7 bases agree with TRBD2. CDR1 is WNHNN, CDR2 SYGVQD, per germline (reference sequence). This CDR3 contains 16 residues. V trimming: 0 bases; J trimming: 5 bases; junction bases outside the gene matches: 6. The CDR3 DNA follows: TGCGCCAGCAGTGAGTCGGGAGGGGTGGGAACCGGGGAGCTGTTTTTT. Translation: CASSESGGVGTGELFF.

In its sample, this clone was seen once. The chain employs TRBV7-9 and TRBJ2-3, with TRBD2 matching over 10 bases. J was trimmed by 4 bases and V by 1 base; bases with no gene match: 5. Germline V CDR1 and CDR2: SEHNR, FQNEAQ (reference sequence). This CDR3 has 16 residues. The CDR3 loop reads CASSLVASGSSDTQYF. The CDR3 nucleotides are TGTGCCAGCAGCTTAGTGGCTAGCGGGAGTTCAGATACGCAGTATTTT.

With respect to this clone: The same CDR3 can be traced to other DNA sequences in this sample. This chain joins TRBV27 and TRBJ1-1, with D possibly TRBD1 on 6 matching bases. The CDR3 sequence is 13 residues long. V lost 5 bases to trimming and J lost 5 bases, with 12 bases between them. Germline CDR1 reads MNHEY; CDR2 reads SMNVEV (reference sequence). The CDR3 spells CASSLQGWTEAFF. The CDR3 nucleotides read TGTGCCAGCAGTCTACAGGGATGGACTGAAGCTTTCTTT.

The chain couples TRBV2 to TRBJ1-2; no clear D. Germline CDR1 SNHLY, CDR2 FYNNEI. The CDR3 runs 16 residues. The V end was cut by 3 bases, the J end by 0 bases, with 14 bases between. The chain's CDR3 is CASSERLTETNYGYTF. CDR3 nucleotide sequence: TGTGCCAGCAGTGAGAGGCTGACCGAAACTAACTATGGCTACACCTTC.

The chain carries TRBV30 and TRBJ1-4; no reliable D call. The germline CDR1 and CDR2 sequences are GTSNPN and SVGIG (reference sequence). V lost 7 bases, J lost 8 bases, and 17 bases lay in between. The CDR3 contains 13 residues. This CDR3 reads CASMGPGIEKLFF. The CDR3 DNA sequence: TGTGCCTCGATGGGCCCCGGAATCGAAAAACTGTTTTTT.

CDR3 coding DNA: TGTGCCAGCAGCGAACCGGGTAGCGGAAGCACAGATACGCAGTATTTT. Encoded protein: CASSEPGSGSTDTQYF. This rearrangement joins TRBV7-9 to TRBJ2-3, with a weak D call TRBD2 (6 bases). CDR1 and CDR2 (germline): SEHNR, FQNEAQ (reference sequence). The CDR3 covers 16 residues. The V end was cut by 5 bases, the J end by 0 bases, with 15 bases between.

The J gene is TRBJ1-1, the V gene TRBV14, with a tentative D call TRBD1 (6 bases). In germline, CDR1 is SGHDN, CDR2 FVKESK. The CDR3 consists of 13 residues. V was trimmed by 3 bases and J by 6 bases, leaving 11 bases between them. The chain's CDR3 is CASSHHRVAEAFF. The CDR3 bases are TGTGCCAGCAGCCACCACAGGGTTGCTGAAGCTTTCTTT. Using reference TRBV14 and TRBJ1-1 for the parts outside the CDR3, the full variable domain is EAGVTQFPSHSVIEKGQTVTLRCDPISGHDNLYWYRRVMGKEIKFLLHFVKESKQDESGMPNNRFLAERTGGTYSTLKVQPAELEDSGVYFCASSHHRVAEAFFGQGTRLTVV.

The chain employs TRBV27 and TRBJ2-7; 10 bases are shared with TRBD2. The CDR3 length is 17 residues. J gave up 5 bases and V 6 bases, and 16 bases lay outside the gene matches. The germline CDR1 and CDR2 sequences are MNHEY and SMNVEV (reference sequence). The CDR3 DNA follows: TGTGCCAGCAGCACGAGGACTAGCGGCCGGGGGTTAAACGAGCAGTACTTC. This codes for CASSTRTSGRGLNEQYF.

This chain joins TRBV7-2 and TRBJ1-3; D not certain. CDR3 length: 15 residues. Per germline, CDR1 SGHTA and CDR2 FQGNSA. V was clipped by 6 bases and J by 0 bases, with 12 bases between them. CDR3 DNA: TGTGCCAGCAGACCCACCTGGGACTCTGGAAACACCATATATTTT. Translated: CASRPTWDSGNTIYF.

The count of this clone is one. The chain carries TRBV7-3 and TRBJ2-1; D gene unclear. CDR3 length equals 17 residues. Germline CDR1 SGHTA, CDR2 FQGTGA. Between the trimmed V and J ends, which lost 5 bases and 0 bases, there was a span of 17 bases. DNA for the CDR3: TGTGCCAGCAGCCCCTTGGGGTATCAAAGCTCCTACAATGAGCAGTTCTTC. Its protein product is CASSPLGYQSSYNEQFF.

J is TRBJ2-1 and V is TRBV27, with TRBD2 matching 12 bases. V was pared by 2 bases and J by 7 bases, with 6 bases of the junction left unmatched. CDR3 length: 16 residues. Germline V gene data show CDR1 as MNHEY and CDR2 as SMNVEV (reference sequence). DNA of the CDR3: TGTGCCAGCAGTTTACTAGCGGGAGGGCCGGGGAATGAGCAGTTCTTC. This sequence encodes CASSLLAGGPGNEQFF.

The rearrangement joins TRBV7-3 to TRBJ2-1, with D possibly being TRBD2 (5 bases). Trimming left V 5 bases short and J 5 bases short, with 13 bases between. The CDR3 is 14 residues long. Germline CDR1 and CDR2: SGHTA and FQGTGA. In nucleotides, the CDR3 is TGTGCCAGCAGCCCGGGGTCGCGAAACAATGAGCAGTTCTTC. As protein: CASSPGSRNNEQFF.

The rearrangement links TRBV9 to TRBJ1-2, with D tentatively TRBD1 (5 bases). This CDR3 comprises 14 residues. Trimming took off 5 bases at V and 4 bases at J, with 15 bases between the two ends. Germline V lookup: CDR1 SGDLS, CDR2 YYNGEE. CDR3 sequence: CASRGPGGTYGYTF. The CDR3 nucleotides are TGTGCCAGCAGGGGCCCCGGGGGGACCTATGGCTACACCTTC.

The rearrangement joins TRBV29-1 to TRBJ2-7; 10 bases fit TRBD1. The CDR3 totals 14 residues. Germline CDR1 reads SQVTM; CDR2 reads ANQGSEA. V was clipped by 6 bases and J by 4 bases; unmatched bases: 9. The CDR3 sequence: CSVVDRGKGYEQYF. CDR3 DNA: TGCAGCGTCGTGGACAGGGGGAAAGGATACGAGCAGTACTTC.

The rearrangement joins TRBV9 to TRBJ2-3; tentatively, D is TRBD1 (6 bases). Germline values: CDR1 SGDLS, CDR2 YYNGEE. The CDR3 length is 15 residues. V was cut by 0 bases and J by 0 bases, with 8 bases left in between. The chain's CDR3 is CASSVEDRSTDTQYF. The CDR3 DNA reads as TGTGCCAGCAGCGTAGAAGACAGGAGCACAGATACGCAGTATTTT.

V is TRBV10-1 and J is TRBJ2-7; D is uncertain. The CDR3 totals 12 residues. Trimming shortened V by 3 bases and J by 7 bases, and 10 bases separated the two germline ends. Germline V gives CDR1 WNHNN, CDR2 SYGVQD (reference sequence). In nucleotides, the CDR3 is TGCGCCAGCAGTGAAACCGTGGGGGAGCAGTACTTC. Encoded protein: CASSETVGEQYF.